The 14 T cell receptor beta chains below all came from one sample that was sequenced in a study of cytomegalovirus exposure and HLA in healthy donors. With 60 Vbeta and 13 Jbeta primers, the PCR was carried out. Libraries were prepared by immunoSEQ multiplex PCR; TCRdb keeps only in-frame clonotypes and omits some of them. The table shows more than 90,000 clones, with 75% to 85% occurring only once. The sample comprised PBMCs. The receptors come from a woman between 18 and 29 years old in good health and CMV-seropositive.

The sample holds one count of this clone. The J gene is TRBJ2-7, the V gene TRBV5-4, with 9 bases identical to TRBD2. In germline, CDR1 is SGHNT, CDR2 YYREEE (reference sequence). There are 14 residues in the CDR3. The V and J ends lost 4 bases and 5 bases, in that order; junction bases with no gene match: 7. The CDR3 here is CASSLSGRSHEQYF. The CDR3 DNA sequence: TGTGCCAGCAGCCTTAGCGGGAGAAGCCACGAGCAGTACTTC.

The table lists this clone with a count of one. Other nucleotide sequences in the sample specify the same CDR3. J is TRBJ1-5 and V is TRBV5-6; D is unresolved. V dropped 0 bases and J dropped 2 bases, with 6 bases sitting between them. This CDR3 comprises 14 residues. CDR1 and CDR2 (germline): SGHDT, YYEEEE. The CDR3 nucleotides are TGTGCCAGCAGCTTGGGCGGGGGCAATCAGCCCCAGCATTTT. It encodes CASSLGGGNQPQHF.

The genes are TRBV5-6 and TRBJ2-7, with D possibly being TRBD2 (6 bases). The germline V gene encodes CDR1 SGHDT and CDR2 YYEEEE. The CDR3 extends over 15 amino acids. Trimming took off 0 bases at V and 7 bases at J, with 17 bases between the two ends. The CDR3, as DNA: TGTGCCAGCAGCTTGGCGCCGGGAGCAGGGTTTGAGCAGTACTTC. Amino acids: CASSLAPGAGFEQYF.

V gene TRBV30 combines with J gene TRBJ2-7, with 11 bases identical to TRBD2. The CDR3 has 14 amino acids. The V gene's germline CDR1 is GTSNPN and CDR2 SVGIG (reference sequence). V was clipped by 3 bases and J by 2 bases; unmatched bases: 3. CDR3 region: CAWSLAGGPYEQYF. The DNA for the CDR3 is TGTGCCTGGAGCCTAGCGGGGGGTCCCTACGAGCAGTACTTC. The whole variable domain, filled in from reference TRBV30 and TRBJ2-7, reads SQTIHQWPATLVQPVGSPLSLECTVEGTSNPNLYWYRQAAGRGLQLLFYSVGIGQISSEVPQNLSASRPQDRQFILSSKKLLLSDSGFYLCAWSLAGGPYEQYFGPGTRLTVT.

This CDR3 is CASRIDRGLETQYF. The DNA of the CDR3 is TGTGCCAGCAGGATCGACAGGGGGCTGGAGACCCAGTACTTC. The chain employs TRBV28 and TRBJ2-5, with 10 bases identical to TRBD1. Germline CDR1 reads MDHEN; CDR2 reads SYDVKM. The CDR3 is 14 amino acids. J was trimmed by 5 bases and V by 6 bases; bases with no gene match: 6.

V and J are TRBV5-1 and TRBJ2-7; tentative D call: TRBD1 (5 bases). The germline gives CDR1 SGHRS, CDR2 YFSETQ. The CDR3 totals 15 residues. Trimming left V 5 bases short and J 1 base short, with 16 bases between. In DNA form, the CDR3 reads TGCGCCAGCAGTGTGGTACCAGGGCAGTCCTACGAGCAGTACTTC. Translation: CASSVVPGQSYEQYF.

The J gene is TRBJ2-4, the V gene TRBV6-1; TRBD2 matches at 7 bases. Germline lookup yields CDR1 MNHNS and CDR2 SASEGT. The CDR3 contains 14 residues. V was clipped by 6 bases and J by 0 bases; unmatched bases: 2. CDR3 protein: CASSGGLAKNIQYF. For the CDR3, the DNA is TGTGCCAGCAGCGGGGGGTTAGCCAAAAACATTCAGTACTTC.

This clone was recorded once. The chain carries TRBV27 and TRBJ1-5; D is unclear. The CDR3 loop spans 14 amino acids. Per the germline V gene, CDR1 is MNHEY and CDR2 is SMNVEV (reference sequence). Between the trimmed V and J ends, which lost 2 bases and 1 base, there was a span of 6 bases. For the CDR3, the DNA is TGTGCCAGCAGTTTAGGAGTGAGCAATCAGCCCCAGCATTTT. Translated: CASSLGVSNQPQHF.

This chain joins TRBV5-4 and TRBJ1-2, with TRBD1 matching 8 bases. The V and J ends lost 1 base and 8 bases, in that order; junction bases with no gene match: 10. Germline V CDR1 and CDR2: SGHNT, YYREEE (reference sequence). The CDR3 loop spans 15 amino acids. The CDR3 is CASSLNPTGVEGYTF. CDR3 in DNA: TGTGCCAGCAGCTTGAACCCGACAGGGGTAGAGGGCTACACCTTC.

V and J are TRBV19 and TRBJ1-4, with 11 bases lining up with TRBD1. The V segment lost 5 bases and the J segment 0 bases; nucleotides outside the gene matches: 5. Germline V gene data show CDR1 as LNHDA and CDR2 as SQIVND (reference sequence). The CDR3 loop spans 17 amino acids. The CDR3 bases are TGTGCCAGTAGTCGAAAGGGACAGGGGGCAACTAATGAAAAACTGTTTTTT. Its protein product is CASSRKGQGATNEKLFF.

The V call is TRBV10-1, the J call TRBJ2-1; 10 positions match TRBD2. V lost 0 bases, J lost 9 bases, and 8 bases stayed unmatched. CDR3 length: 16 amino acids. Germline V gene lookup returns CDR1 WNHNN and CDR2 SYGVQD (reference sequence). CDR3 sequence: CASSESASGSFSEQFF. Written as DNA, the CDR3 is TGCGCCAGCAGTGAGTCCGCTAGCGGGAGTTTTAGTGAGCAGTTCTTC.

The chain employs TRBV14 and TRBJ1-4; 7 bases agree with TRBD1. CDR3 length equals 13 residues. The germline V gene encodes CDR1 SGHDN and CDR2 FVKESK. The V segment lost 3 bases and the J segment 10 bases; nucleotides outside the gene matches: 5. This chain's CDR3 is CASSHDDRVKLFF. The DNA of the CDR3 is TGTGCCAGCAGCCACGATGACAGGGTAAAACTGTTTTTT.

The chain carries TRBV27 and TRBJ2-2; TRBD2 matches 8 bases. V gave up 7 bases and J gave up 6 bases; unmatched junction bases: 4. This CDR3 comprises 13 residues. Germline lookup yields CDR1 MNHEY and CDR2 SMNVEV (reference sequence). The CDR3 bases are TGTGCCAGCAAATTGACTAGCGCCGGGGAGCTGTTTTTT. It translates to CASKLTSAGELFF.

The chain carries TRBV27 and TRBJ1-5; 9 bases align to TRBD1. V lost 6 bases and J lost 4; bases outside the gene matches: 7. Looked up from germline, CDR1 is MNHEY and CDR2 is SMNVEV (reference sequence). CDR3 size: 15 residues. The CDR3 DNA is TGTGCCAGCAGCCAGGGACAGGGAATGAATCAGCCCCAGCATTTT. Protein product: CASSQGQGMNQPQHF.